These 4 T cell receptor beta chains share one sample of origin, sequenced in a study of blood T cell repertoires in COVID-19. Profiling relied on immunoSEQ multiplex PCR, and the TCRdb table lists in-frame clones only, not all of them. The profile shows around 80,000 clones, over 65% of them singletons. The material sequenced was peripheral blood. These receptors originate from a man aged 50 to 60 with active or convalescent COVID-19.

V usage is TRBV19 and J usage is TRBJ1-2; 9 bases agree with TRBD1. CDR1 is LNHDA and CDR2 is SQIVND in the germline V gene (reference sequence). There are 13 residues in the CDR3. J gave up 2 bases and V 6 bases, and 1 base lay outside the gene matches. The CDR3 reads CASRQGANYGYTF. The CDR3 DNA reads TGTGCCAGTAGACAGGGGGCGAACTATGGCTACACCTTC.

This chain uses TRBV19 with TRBJ2-1, with 11 positions matching TRBD2. V lost 0 bases, J lost 6 bases, and 4 bases stayed unmatched. Germline-derived CDR1 and CDR2 are LNHDA and SQIVND (reference sequence). The CDR3 has 16 amino acids. Here the CDR3 reads CASSIDLAGGFNEQFF. The CDR3 nucleotides read TGTGCCAGTAGTATAGATCTAGCGGGGGGCTTCAATGAGCAGTTCTTC.

There are a few counts of this clone. This rearrangement joins TRBV6-5 to TRBJ1-5; D call uncertain. Germline V gene lookup returns CDR1 MNHEY and CDR2 SVGAGI. V lost 10 bases and J lost 3, with 16 bases in between. CDR3 length: 14 residues. The CDR3 sequence is CATGERELNQPQHF. DNA of the CDR3: TGTGCCACGGGCGAAAGGGAGCTCAATCAGCCCCAGCATTTT.

The V call is TRBV20-1, the J call TRBJ2-5; D perhaps matches TRBD1 (5 bases). Germline CDR1 reads DFQATT; CDR2 reads SNEGSKA (reference sequence). The CDR3 is 11 residues long. V lost 6 bases to trimming and J lost 5 bases, with 10 bases between them. The CDR3 here is CSAGVRETQYF. CDR3 sequence (DNA): TGCAGTGCAGGGGTCCGGGAGACCCAGTACTTC.